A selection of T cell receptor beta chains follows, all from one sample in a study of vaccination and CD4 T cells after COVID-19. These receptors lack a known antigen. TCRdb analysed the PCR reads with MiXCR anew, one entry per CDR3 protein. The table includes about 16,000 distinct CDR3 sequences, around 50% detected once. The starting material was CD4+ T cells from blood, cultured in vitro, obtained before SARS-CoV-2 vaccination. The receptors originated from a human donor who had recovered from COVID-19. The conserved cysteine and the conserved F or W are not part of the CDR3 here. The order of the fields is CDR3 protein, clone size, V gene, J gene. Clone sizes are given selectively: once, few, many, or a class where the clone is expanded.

CDR3: ASRRQETGELF; size: -; V: TRBV12-3/TRBV12-4; J: TRBJ2-2
CDR3: SARDRLSGNTPLTNEQF; size: -; V: TRBV20-1; J: TRBJ2-1
CDR3: ASSSGTGGLSSNQPQH; size: -; V: TRBV7-8; J: TRBJ1-5
CDR3: ASSARGGPQH; size: few; V: TRBV7-2; J: TRBJ1-5
CDR3: AIPTGAGKSGYT; size: few; V: TRBV28; J: TRBJ1-2
CDR3: ASSLGQGFTYEQY; size: -; V: TRBV5-1; J: TRBJ2-7
CDR3: ASSLVIHEQY; size: -; V: TRBV7-9; J: TRBJ2-7
CDR3: ASSSRRLGNSPLH; size: -; V: TRBV6-5; J: TRBJ1-6
CDR3: SARPLGWEDTGELF; size: -; V: TRBV20-1; J: TRBJ2-2
CDR3: ASTGGHLNQPQH; size: once; V: TRBV2; J: TRBJ1-5
CDR3: SAAHLTSGSLEQY; size: -; V: TRBV20-1; J: TRBJ2-7
CDR3: ASRTGTGASEQY; size: -; V: TRBV5-1; J: TRBJ2-7
CDR3: SARRDGYT; size: -; V: TRBV20-1; J: TRBJ1-2
CDR3: SALSGTSGSGTGELF; size: -; V: TRBV20-1; J: TRBJ2-2
CDR3: ASRNLRDRALNTEAF; size: -; V: TRBV19; J: TRBJ1-1
CDR3: SASYDRGDTGELF; size: few; V: TRBV20-1; J: TRBJ2-2
CDR3: ASREILVGQF; size: -; V: TRBV6-1; J: TRBJ2-1
CDR3: ASSSPSTGVSYEQY; size: -; V: TRBV6-5; J: TRBJ2-7
CDR3: ASSLVGAPDTQY; size: -; V: TRBV7-2; J: TRBJ2-3
CDR3: ASSRTGGNQPQH; size: -; V: TRBV12-3/TRBV12-4; J: TRBJ1-5
CDR3: ASSLPPGTAMGNQPQH; size: -; V: TRBV28; J: TRBJ1-5
CDR3: ASSPSTGFSPLH; size: -; V: TRBV14; J: TRBJ1-6
CDR3: ASTPLRQEAF; size: -; V: TRBV2; J: TRBJ1-1
CDR3: SAAPPRGKQETQY; size: few; V: TRBV20-1; J: TRBJ2-5
CDR3: ASSLGGTPDTQY; size: -; V: TRBV7-2; J: TRBJ2-3
CDR3: SARDLGHGDYGYT; size: -; V: TRBV20-1; J: TRBJ1-2
CDR3: ASSPEERIAYGYT; size: once; V: TRBV7-9; J: TRBJ1-2
CDR3: ASSLLDRGVGEQF; size: few; V: TRBV7-3; J: TRBJ2-1
CDR3: ASSAVPNSPLH; size: -; V: TRBV9; J: TRBJ1-6
CDR3: ASTTAAGTAPNEQF; size: -; V: TRBV19; J: TRBJ2-1
CDR3: SASAGVNYGYT; size: -; V: TRBV20-1; J: TRBJ1-2
CDR3: ASSLRDNSPLH; size: few; V: TRBV2; J: TRBJ1-6
CDR3: ASSYGVAQRSYEQY; size: -; V: TRBV6-5; J: TRBJ2-7
CDR3: ASSFPYRGRTGELF; size: few; V: TRBV7-9; J: TRBJ2-2
CDR3: ASSAKGPETQY; size: few; V: TRBV7-2; J: TRBJ2-5
CDR3: ASSLRGTGGWNEQF; size: -; V: TRBV7-8; J: TRBJ2-1
CDR3: ASSEQGGNTEAF; size: -; V: TRBV11-2; J: TRBJ1-1
CDR3: ATSRDGPGSYEQY; size: -; V: TRBV15; J: TRBJ2-7
CDR3: SARTTGALEAQH; size: -; V: TRBV20-1; J: TRBJ1-5
CDR3: ASSPDRRTNTGELF; size: -; V: TRBV11-3; J: TRBJ2-2
CDR3: ASSKTGISYNSPLH; size: few; V: TRBV6-1; J: TRBJ1-6
CDR3: ASSPTGGDTGELF; size: once; V: TRBV6-2/TRBV6-3; J: TRBJ2-2
CDR3: ASSHPGTGMYEQY; size: -; V: TRBV3-1; J: -
CDR3: ASMTGTEAF; size: few; V: TRBV10-1; J: TRBJ1-1
CDR3: SVGLGLGEQY; size: -; V: TRBV29-1; J: TRBJ2-7
CDR3: AGSAGTGVREQF; size: -; V: TRBV2; J: TRBJ2-1
CDR3: ASTGTGMPGYT; size: -; V: TRBV6-1; J: TRBJ1-2
CDR3: SARLFAASGLQETQY; size: few; V: TRBV20-1; J: TRBJ2-5